Listed below are T cell receptor beta chains from one sample, sequenced in a study of blood T cell repertoires in COVID-19. Sequenced by immunoSEQ multiplex PCR; TCRdb stores in-frame clones only, minus some. The profile shows fewer than 200,000 clones, roughly nine tenths of them singletons. Specimen: peripheral blood. The receptors derive from a man between 65 and 80 years old with active or convalescent COVID-19. Both conserved end residues are part of each CDR3. The D gene is left open where the match is weak. Clone size is stated in some rows and not others, as once, few, many or a class when expanded.

TGTGCCAGCAGCCAATCGGGGGGGAGCAATCAGCCCCAGCATTTT | CASSQSGGSNQPQHF | TRBJ1-5 | NA | NA | TRBV16
TGTGCCTGGAGTTATGGCTCCGCTAGCACAGATACGCAGTATTTT | CAWSYGSASTDTQYF | TRBJ2-3 | NA | NA | TRBV30
TGTGCTAGCAGCCCAATGACAGGGGCCTCGAACACCGGGGAGCTGTTTTTT | CASSPMTGASNTGELFF | TRBJ2-2 | TRBD1 | NA | TRBV7-7
TGCAGCGTTGGGCTCATCTCTGGAAACACCATATATTTT | CSVGLISGNTIYF | TRBJ1-3 | NA | once | TRBV29-1
TGTGCCAGCAGCTCCTCGGGACTGTATAATCAGCCCCAGCATTTT | CASSSSGLYNQPQHF | TRBJ1-5 | NA | NA | TRBV7-2
TGTGCCAGTATTGAGGGGACACACGGCTATAACTATGGCTACACCTTC | CASIEGTHGYNYGYTF | TRBJ1-2 | NA | NA | TRBV19
TGTGCCAGCAGCCAGGACAGCTACAATGAGCAGTTCTTC | CASSQDSYNEQFF | TRBJ2-1 | NA | NA | TRBV7-7
TGTGCCAGCAGCCAAACCGGGACAGGGGTTTCGAGAGAAAAACTGTTTTTT | CASSQTGTGVSREKLFF | TRBJ1-4 | TRBD1 | NA | TRBV25-1
TGTGCCTGGAGTGTACTCGGGAACACTGAAGCTTTCTTT | CAWSVLGNTEAFF | TRBJ1-1 | NA | NA | TRBV30
TGTGCCACCAGCAGAGATAAACTCTCCTACGAGCAGTACTTC | CATSRDKLSYEQYF | TRBJ2-7 | NA | few | TRBV15
TGTGCCAGCACGGACAGGGTTACTAATGAAAAACTGTTTTTT | CASTDRVTNEKLFF | TRBJ1-4 | TRBD1 | NA | TRBV28
TGTGCCAGCAGTTCGAGGACTCGAAGCTCCTACAATGAGCAGTTCTTC | CASSSRTRSSYNEQFF | TRBJ2-1 | NA | few | TRBV27
TGTGCCAGCTCACCTACAGATACTAGCACAGATACGCAGTATTTT | CASSPTDTSTDTQYF | TRBJ2-3 | NA | NA | TRBV18
TGTGCCAGCAGCCTGGGCAGCCGGGAGACCCAGTACTTC | CASSLGSRETQYF | TRBJ2-5 | NA | NA | TRBV27
TGTGCCAGCGGCCTGGCGGGGGGGCGAGAGCTGTTTTTT | CASGLAGGRELFF | TRBJ2-2 | TRBD2 | NA | TRBV5-4
TGTGCCAGCAGCCCTAGGATCCAGGGGCCCGATGGCTACACCTTC | CASSPRIQGPDGYTF | TRBJ1-2 | NA | NA | TRBV27
TGTGCCAGCAGCCAAGCCCCCGGTACTGAAGCTTTCTTT | CASSQAPGTEAFF | TRBJ1-1 | NA | NA | TRBV3-1/TRBV3-2